The entry below gives a single TCR beta chain sequence along with its context. Its specificity is not known. The validation cohort, a group of under 150 subjects, included the donors and was separate from the roughly 620-subject first cohort. These data come from a study of cytomegalovirus exposure and HLA in healthy donors. Study-wide points: The study recorded fewer than 200 TCR beta chains that were cytomegalovirus-associated. Reports credit the classifier with highly specific, highly sensitive diagnosis of cytomegalovirus status.

Germline CDR1 and CDR2: SGHTA and FQGNSA. The length of the CDR3 is 16 residues. Trimming removed 5 bases from V and 4 bases from J, with 18 bases in between. The repertoire was sequenced with immunoSEQ multiplex PCR; TCRdb's copy has only in-frame clones and lacks some. The data contain over 150,000 clones, about 86% of them seen just once; the ten biggest clones take up approximately 2.4%. The TCR sequence derives from a woman younger than 35 in good health and CMV-seronegative. The source material was PBMCs. This chain joins TRBV7-2 and TRBJ1-5; no definite D call. The CDR3 bases are TGTGCCAGCAGCATTCAGTACGGGGTTTGGAATCAGCCCCAGCATTTT. Amino acids: CASSIQYGVWNQPQHF.